The 17 T cell receptor beta chains given below trace back to one sample, sequenced in a study of T cell changes during pregnancy in multiple sclerosis. Some clones are missing from TCRdb's copy, which holds only in-frame ones; the method was immunoSEQ multiplex PCR. This table holds tens of thousands of clones, 85% to 95% found once. This specimen was CD4+ T cells from peripheral blood mononuclear cells, taken in the third trimester of pregnancy. These receptors came from a female donor with multiple sclerosis, enrolled in a pregnancy study.

CDR3 protein: CASSVVEGNGELFF. The CDR3 DNA reads as TGTGCCAGCAGCGTAGTAGAGGGTAACGGGGAGCTGTTTTTT. The genes are TRBV9 and TRBJ2-2; D is possibly TRBD2 (5 bases). Trimming removed 0 bases at V and 7 bases at J, with 10 bases between. The CDR3 loop spans 14 amino acids. Per the germline V gene, CDR1 is SGDLS and CDR2 is YYNGEE.

The rearrangement joins TRBV4-2 to TRBJ2-6; perhaps TRBD2 as D (6 bases). Per germline, CDR1 LGHNA and CDR2 YNFKEQ. The CDR3 totals 17 residues. The V end was cut by 5 bases, the J end by 0 bases, with 14 bases between. The CDR3 coding sequence is TGTGCCAGCAGCGATGCCGGGGGAAGCTCTGGGGCCAACGTCCTGACTTTC. It yields the protein CASSDAGGSSGANVLTF.

The J gene is TRBJ2-1, the V gene TRBV21-1; TRBD2 was called by the table and not checked on the DNA. TRBV21-1 is a documented pseudogene. There are 11 residues in the CDR3. The DNA for the CDR3 is TGTGCCAGCAGCCCAACGCGTGAGCAGTTCTTC. Its protein is CASSPTREQFF.

V and J are TRBV30 and TRBJ2-3, with D maybe TRBD2 (7 bases). V lost 3 bases to trimming and J lost 2 bases, with 15 bases between them. Germline V lookup: CDR1 GTSNPN, CDR2 SVGIG (reference sequence). This CDR3 comprises 15 residues. CDR3 region: CAWSPGAGATDTQYF. CDR3 nucleotides: TGTGCCTGGAGCCCGGGGGCGGGGGCCACAGATACGCAGTATTTT.

The chain carries TRBV6-1 and TRBJ2-7; D is unresolved. Trimming stripped 5 bases from V and 1 base from J, with 9 bases between. CDR1 MNHNS and CDR2 SASEGT come from the germline V gene. This CDR3 comprises 13 residues. The CDR3 region has the DNA TGTGCCAGCAGTCTTACGGGTTCCTACGAGCAGTACTTC. Its protein is CASSLTGSYEQYF.

The chain recombines TRBV5-6 with TRBJ2-1, with 7 bases fitting TRBD2. V lost 4 bases and J lost 9; bases outside the gene matches: 16. Looked up from germline, CDR1 is SGHDT and CDR2 is YYEEEE. The CDR3 consists of 16 residues. The chain's CDR3 is CASSPLLRGSDGEQFF. CDR3 sequence (DNA): TGTGCCAGCAGCCCCCTGCTGCGCGGGAGTGATGGTGAGCAGTTCTTC.

The chain links TRBV6-5 to TRBJ2-3; 7 bases are shared with TRBD2. This CDR3 has 14 residues. Germline CDR1 and CDR2: MNHEY and SVGAGI. The V segment lost 5 bases and the J segment 0 bases; nucleotides outside the gene matches: 2. CDR3 sequence (DNA): TGTGCCAGCAGTCTAGCGGCAAGCACAGATACGCAGTATTTT. Its translation is CASSLAASTDTQYF.

The chain is built from TRBV29-1 and TRBJ2-7, with 7 bases that match TRBD2. J was trimmed by 0 bases and V by 6 bases; bases with no gene match: 2. Germline CDR1 and CDR2: SQVTM and ANQGSEA. This CDR3 has 12 residues. In nucleotides, the CDR3 is TGCAGCGTCGGGGACTACTCCTACGAGCAGTACTTC. The encoded protein is CSVGDYSYEQYF.

This rearrangement joins TRBV6-5 to TRBJ2-7; TRBD1 matches 7 bases. Germline values: CDR1 MNHEY, CDR2 SVGAGI. Unmatched junction bases numbered 6, after V lost 5 bases and J lost 2 bases. The CDR3 covers 14 residues. The CDR3 sequence: CASSRTGQPYEQYF. Written as DNA, the CDR3 is TGTGCCAGCAGTCGCACGGGACAGCCCTACGAGCAGTACTTC.

The genes are TRBV7-9 and TRBJ2-1; 7 bases line up with TRBD2. Trimming at V came to 7 bases and at J to 5 bases, leaving 20 bases not matched to a gene. The germline gives CDR1 SEHNR, CDR2 FQNEAQ (reference sequence). The CDR3 totals 18 residues. The CDR3 bases are TGTGCCAGCACCCAGCTTATCGATGGGACTAAGAGAAACAATGAGCAGTTCTTC. Amino acid sequence: CASTQLIDGTKRNNEQFF.

The J gene is TRBJ2-1, the V gene TRBV30; the match to TRBD2 covers 9 bases. CDR3 size: 15 residues. Unmatched junction bases numbered 7, after V lost 3 bases and J lost 4 bases. Germline-derived CDR1 and CDR2 are GTSNPN and SVGIG (reference sequence). This CDR3 is CAWSNGGLAYNEQFF. The CDR3 DNA reads TGTGCCTGGAGCAACGGAGGACTAGCGTACAATGAGCAGTTCTTC.

The rearrangement uses TRBV5-1 and TRBJ2-7; tentative D call: TRBD1 (6 bases). The V gene lost 0 bases and the J gene lost 0 bases, with 13 bases spanning the gap. This CDR3 region has 16 residues. The germline V gene has CDR1 SGHRS and CDR2 YFSETQ. In DNA, the CDR3 is TGCGCCAGCAGCTTGGCCGAAGACAGGCCCTCCTACGAGCAGTACTTC. This encodes CASSLAEDRPSYEQYF. The full variable domain, in which reference TRBV5-1 and TRBJ2-7 provide the parts outside the CDR3, is KAGVTQTPRYLIKTRGQQVTLSCSPISGHRSVSWYQQTPGQGLQFLFEYFSETQRNKGNFPGRFSGRQFSNSRSEMNVSTLELGDSALYLCASSLAEDRPSYEQYFGPGTRLTVT.

The rearrangement uses TRBV28 and TRBJ1-3, with TRBD1 as a possible D gene (6 bases). The V gene's germline CDR1 is MDHEN and CDR2 SYDVKM. V gave up 6 bases and J gave up 3 bases, with 18 bases separating them. This CDR3 is built from 16 residues. The DNA of the CDR3 is TGTGCCAGCAGGTCGGGGGGCTTGGATCGTGGAAACACCATATATTTT. This gives the protein CASRSGGLDRGNTIYF.

J is TRBJ2-7 and V is TRBV5-5, with 10 bases identical to TRBD2. The V segment lost 0 bases and the J segment 4 bases; nucleotides outside the gene matches: 4. The V gene's germline CDR1 is SGHKS and CDR2 YYEKEE (reference sequence). The CDR3 covers 15 residues. CDR3 nucleotide sequence: TGTGCCAGCAGCTTGGGGACTAGCGGAATTTACGAGCAGTACTTC. It translates to CASSLGTSGIYEQYF.

The chain recombines TRBV28 with TRBJ2-3; TRBD2 might be the D (6 bases). V was trimmed by 6 bases and J by 1 base, leaving 23 bases between them. The CDR3 runs to 18 residues. Germline values: CDR1 MDHEN, CDR2 SYDVKM. The CDR3 reads CASRTFPGAPRGTDTQYF. CDR3 nucleotides: TGTGCCAGCAGGACGTTCCCGGGAGCCCCTAGGGGCACAGATACGCAGTATTTT.

This clone showed up just a few times. The chain is built from TRBV29-1 and TRBJ2-5, with D tentatively TRBD1 (6 bases). Germline assignment: CDR1 SQVTM and CDR2 ANQGSEA. CDR3 length: 13 amino acids. The germline V and J ends were trimmed by 2 bases and 3 bases, with 10 bases remaining between them. CDR3 bases: TGCAGCGTTGAAACAGGGAGTGAAGAGACCCAGTACTTC. It codes for CSVETGSEETQYF.

This chain joins TRBV21-1 and TRBJ2-1; the table's D call, TRBD1, has no DNA check behind it. TRBV21-1 is a listed pseudogene. The CDR3 has 14 amino acids. The CDR3 DNA follows: TGTGCCAGCCCCCGGGACAGGGTGGGCAATGAGCAGTTCTTC. Amino acid sequence: CASPRDRVGNEQFF.